A single sample gave rise to the 17 T cell receptor beta chains below, sequenced in a study of technical replicates of blood from a handful of donors. Measured with immunoSEQ multiplex PCR; TCRdb has only the in-frame clones, and not every one. The sample has 72,000 or so clones; approximately 94% are singletons. Sequences were obtained from T cells isolated from PBMCs. The source of these receptors is a human donor in good health.

The V gene is TRBV5-1, the J gene TRBJ2-1; 11 bases match TRBD1. This CDR3 spans 15 amino acids. V was clipped by 4 bases and J by 8 bases; unmatched bases: 8. The germline gives CDR1 SGHRS, CDR2 YFSETQ. The CDR3 nucleotides are TGCGCCAGCAGCACCGGACAGGGGGCTGGAGATGAGCAGTTCTTC. It translates to CASSTGQGAGDEQFF.

The V call is TRBV7-9, the J call TRBJ1-4; D call uncertain. Trimming removed 2 bases at V and 5 bases at J, with 18 bases between. Germline CDR1 is SEHNR and CDR2 is FQNEAQ (reference sequence). The CDR3 loop spans 17 amino acids. This CDR3 is CASSLTGWSRMNEKLFF. DNA for the CDR3: TGTGCCAGCAGCTTAACCGGCTGGTCTAGGATGAATGAAAAACTGTTTTTT.

The rearrangement uses TRBV19 and TRBJ2-1; 11 nucleotides match TRBD2. The germline gives CDR1 LNHDA, CDR2 SQIVND (reference sequence). This CDR3 contains 15 residues. V was pared by 7 bases and J by 5 bases, with 7 bases of the junction left unmatched. The CDR3 region has the DNA TGTGCCAGTACCCGCGGGACTAGCGGAAACAATGAGCAGTTCTTC. Its translation is CASTRGTSGNNEQFF.

The rearrangement links TRBV5-6 to TRBJ2-1; no reliable D call. V lost 3 bases and J 7 bases, leaving 11 bases between the germline ends. Germline CDR1 reads SGHDT; CDR2 reads YYEEEE. This CDR3 has 13 residues. The CDR3 here is CASSSPLRNEQFF. The CDR3 nucleotides read TGTGCCAGCAGCTCCCCCCTCCGGAATGAGCAGTTCTTC.

This clone has just one count. This chain joins TRBV10-3 and TRBJ2-5; TRBD1 aligns across 10 bases. This CDR3 has 13 residues. V was clipped by 8 bases and J by 2 bases; unmatched bases: 2. Looked up from germline, CDR1 is ENHRY and CDR2 is SYGVKD. This CDR3 is CAIWTGGQETQYF. The CDR3 DNA reads as TGTGCCATCTGGACAGGGGGACAAGAGACCCAGTACTTC.

This chain connects TRBV19 to TRBJ1-4, with 8 positions matching TRBD1. Germline loops: CDR1 LNHDA, CDR2 SQIVND (reference sequence). The CDR3 extends over 13 amino acids. Losses at the gene ends were 8 bases for V and 7 bases for J; bases not matched to a gene: 6. CDR3 loop: CASSGTGVEKLFF. The CDR3 nucleotides are TGTGCCAGTTCCGGGACAGGAGTTGAAAAACTGTTTTTT.

Remarks on this clone: Relative to the germline gene, one junction end is altered; a read error may explain this. This chain connects TRBV19 to TRBJ1-1, with unresolved D. CDR3 length: 13 residues. The germline CDR1 and CDR2 sequences are LNHDA and SQIVND (reference sequence). The DNA of the CDR3 is TGTGCCAGTAGTCTAGACGGGAACACTGAAGCTTTCTTT. This gives the protein CASSLDGNTEAFF.

V usage is TRBV5-1 and J usage is TRBJ1-2; D is perhaps TRBD1 (5 bases). CDR1 and CDR2 from the germline V gene are SGHRS and YFSETQ. Trimming stripped 0 bases from V and 6 bases from J, with 12 bases between. This CDR3 is 14 amino acids long. The CDR3, as DNA: TGCGCCAGCAGCTTGGATGCGGGGCAGGATGGCTACACCTTC. This gives the protein CASSLDAGQDGYTF.

This chain joins TRBV5-6 and TRBJ1-1; D uncertain. CDR3 size: 13 residues. V was shortened by 0 bases and J by 7 bases, with 10 bases between the two germline ends. Looked up from germline, CDR1 is SGHDT and CDR2 is YYEEEE. The CDR3 DNA reads as TGTGCCAGCAGCTTGGAGTTAGCGCGTGAAGCTTTCTTT. Translating gives CASSLELAREAFF.

J is TRBJ1-1 and V is TRBV28; 9 nucleotides align to TRBD1. Germline CDR1 MDHEN, CDR2 SYDVKM. CDR3 size: 15 residues. V trimming: 6 bases; J trimming: 6 bases; junction bases outside the gene matches: 11. CDR3 DNA: TGTGCCAGCAGACCCGCGGGACAGGGTTCCGCTGAAGCTTTCTTT. It translates to CASRPAGQGSAEAFF. The whole variable domain, filled in from reference TRBV28 and TRBJ1-1, reads DVKVTQSSRYLVKRTGEKVFLECVQDMDHENMFWYRQDPGLGLRLIYFSYDVKMKEKGDIPEGYSVSREKKERFSLILESASTNQTSMYLCASRPAGQGSAEAFFGQGTRLTVV.

The chain is built from TRBV15 and TRBJ2-3; D might be TRBD2 (5 bases). CDR1 and CDR2 from the germline V gene are LNHNV and YYDKDF (reference sequence). With 0 bases removed from V and 3 bases from J, the gap between germline ends came to 13 bases. The CDR3 totals 16 residues. CDR3 in amino acids: CATSREPSWLTDTQYF. CDR3 coding DNA: TGTGCCACCAGCAGAGAGCCTAGCTGGCTTACAGATACGCAGTATTTT.

The rearrangement joins TRBV5-6 to TRBJ1-4, with 8 bases that match TRBD1. The CDR3 totals 16 residues. Unmatched junction bases numbered 9, after V lost 0 bases and J lost 8 bases. CDR1 is SGHDT, CDR2 YYEEEE, per germline. CDR3 sequence reads: CASSLAWGQEYEKLFF. As DNA, the CDR3 is TGTGCCAGCAGCTTGGCCTGGGGACAGGAATACGAAAAACTGTTTTTT.

The chain carries TRBV9 and TRBJ2-1; the match to TRBD2 covers 10 bases. The CDR3 runs 16 residues. Per the germline V gene, CDR1 is SGDLS and CDR2 is YYNGEE. Trimming at V came to 5 bases and at J to 7 bases, leaving 12 bases not matched to a gene. This CDR3 reads CASSDGAGGPGNEQFF. DNA of the CDR3: TGTGCCAGCAGTGATGGAGCGGGAGGGCCGGGGAATGAGCAGTTCTTC.

This chain uses TRBV28 with TRBJ2-5, with 8 bases matching TRBD1. V dropped 3 bases and J dropped 3; count of bases not matched to a gene: 3. Germline values: CDR1 MDHEN, CDR2 SYDVKM. The CDR3 spans 14 residues. The CDR3 DNA sequence: TGTGCCAGCAGTTTTCCGGACAGGGAAGAGACCCAGTACTTC. Amino acid sequence: CASSFPDREETQYF.

V usage is TRBV5-8 and J usage is TRBJ2-6; possibly TRBD1 for D (5 bases). Per germline, CDR1 SGHTS and CDR2 YDEGEE. With 0 bases removed from V and 2 bases from J, the gap between germline ends came to 6 bases. The length of the CDR3 is 15 residues. In DNA, the CDR3 is TGTGCCAGCAGCTTGGCCAGGGCTGGGGCCAACGTCCTGACTTTC. As protein: CASSLARAGANVLTF.

This chain uses TRBV7-2 with TRBJ1-5; D is unresolved. V lost 3 bases and J lost 5, with 14 bases in between. Looked up from germline, CDR1 is SGHTA and CDR2 is FQGNSA. The CDR3 contains 15 residues. The CDR3 sequence: CASSFGTVIDQPQHF. CDR3 nucleotide sequence: TGTGCCAGCAGCTTTGGTACAGTTATAGATCAGCCCCAGCATTTT. Looking up the rest from reference TRBV7-2 and TRBJ1-5 gives the full variable domain: GAGVSQSPSNKVTEKGKDVELRCDPISGHTALYWYRQSLGQGLEFLIYFQGNSAPDKSGLPSDRFSAERTGGSVSTLTIQRTQQEDSAVYLCASSFGTVIDQPQHFGDGTRLSIL.

The rearrangement uses TRBV18 and TRBJ2-7, with 8 bases lining up with TRBD1. With 6 bases clipped from V and 6 bases from J, the junction kept 10 bases outside the gene matches. Germline V lookup: CDR1 KGHSH, CDR2 LQKENI. There are 14 residues in the CDR3. Here the CDR3 reads CASSLGQGIIEQYF. In nucleotides, the CDR3 is TGTGCCAGCTCCCTAGGACAGGGTATAATCGAGCAGTACTTC. Filled out from reference TRBV18 and TRBJ2-7, the complete variable domain reads NAGVMQNPRHLVRRRGQEARLRCSPMKGHSHVYWYRQLPEEGLKFMVYLQKENIIDESGMPKERFSAEFPKEGPSILRIQQVVRGDSAAYFCASSLGQGIIEQYFGPGTRLTVT.